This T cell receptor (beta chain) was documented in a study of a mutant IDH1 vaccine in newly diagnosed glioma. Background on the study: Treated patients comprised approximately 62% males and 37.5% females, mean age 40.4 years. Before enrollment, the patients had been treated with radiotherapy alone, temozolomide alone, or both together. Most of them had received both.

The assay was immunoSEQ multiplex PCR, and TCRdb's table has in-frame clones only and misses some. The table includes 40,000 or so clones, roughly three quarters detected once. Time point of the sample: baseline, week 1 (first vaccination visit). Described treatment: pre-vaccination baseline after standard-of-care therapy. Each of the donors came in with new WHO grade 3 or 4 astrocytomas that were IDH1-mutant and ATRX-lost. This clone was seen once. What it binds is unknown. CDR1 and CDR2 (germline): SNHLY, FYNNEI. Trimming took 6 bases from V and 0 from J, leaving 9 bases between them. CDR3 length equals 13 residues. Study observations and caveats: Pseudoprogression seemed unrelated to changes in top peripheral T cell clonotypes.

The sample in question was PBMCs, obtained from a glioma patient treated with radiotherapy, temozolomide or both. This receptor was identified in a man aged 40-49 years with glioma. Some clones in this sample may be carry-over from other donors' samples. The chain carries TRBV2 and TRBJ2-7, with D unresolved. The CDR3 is CASRGPSSYEQYF. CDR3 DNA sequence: TGTGCCAGCAGGGGCCCCAGCTCCTACGAGCAGTACTTC.